The 27 T cell receptor beta chains given below trace back to one sample, sequenced in a study of blood T cell repertoires in COVID-19. TCRdb keeps only in-frame clones here, not all; method: immunoSEQ multiplex PCR. This sample yields over 250,000 clones, of which around three quarters are seen a single time; about 3.5% belongs to the top ten. The specimen sequenced was peripheral blood. These TCRs come from a woman older than 75 with acute or convalescent COVID-19.

This clone was counted once. The chain recombines TRBV30 with TRBJ1-5, with a tentative D call TRBD1 (5 bases). Per the germline V gene, CDR1 is GTSNPN and CDR2 is SVGIG (reference sequence). This CDR3 region has 12 residues. V dropped 8 bases and J dropped 6 bases, with 14 bases sitting between them. The CDR3 loop reads CAAQGVGQPQHF. The CDR3 coding sequence is TGTGCCGCGCAGGGCGTCGGTCAGCCCCAGCATTTT.

J is TRBJ2-7 and V is TRBV6-5; no firm D call. The CDR3 sequence is 14 residues long. The ends were cut back, 5 bases at V and 2 bases at J, with 13 bases in the middle. Germline CDR1 is MNHEY and CDR2 is SVGAGI. CDR3 sequence reads: CASSRLLNTYEQYF. The CDR3 coding sequence is TGTGCCAGCAGTAGACTTTTGAACACCTACGAGCAGTACTTC.

The table lists this clone with a few counts. This chain links TRBV29-1 with TRBJ2-7; 8 bases match TRBD2. V lost 4 bases to trimming and J lost 6 bases; unmatched junction nucleotides: 14. This CDR3 is built from 15 residues. Germline CDR1 SQVTM, CDR2 ANQGSEA. CDR3 nucleotides: TGCAGCGTTGGACTTTATAGCGGGGCGTTGGGCGAGCAGTACTTC. Its protein product is CSVGLYSGALGEQYF.

The V gene is TRBV10-3, the J gene TRBJ2-3, with D possibly matching TRBD1 (5 bases). The ends were cut back, 10 bases at V and 2 bases at J, with 10 bases in the middle. Germline V lookup: CDR1 ENHRY, CDR2 SYGVKD. The CDR3 length is 12 residues. CDR3 DNA: TGTGCCACCACAGGAGACACAGATACGCAGTATTTT. Its protein is CATTGDTDTQYF.

The chain recombines TRBV5-5 with TRBJ2-3, with 7 bases aligning to TRBD2. Germline V gene lookup returns CDR1 SGHKS and CDR2 YYEKEE (reference sequence). Trimming took 0 bases from V and 7 from J; bases not matched to a gene: 5. The CDR3 runs 14 residues. The CDR3 DNA reads TGTGCCAGCAGCTTGGTAGGGGAGGGCCATACGCAGTATTTT. It codes for CASSLVGEGHTQYF.

The chain links TRBV7-9 to TRBJ2-4; perhaps TRBD1 as D (6 bases). The V end lost 5 bases, the J end lost 0 bases, and 11 bases lay between the germline ends. Germline CDR1 is SEHNR and CDR2 is FQNEAQ (reference sequence). This CDR3 is built from 15 residues. The CDR3 is CASSARGIAKNIQYF. CDR3 coding DNA: TGTGCCAGCAGCGCCAGGGGAATAGCCAAAAACATTCAGTACTTC.

The chain has TRBV19 and TRBJ1-4; possible D gene TRBD1, 6 bases. Germline V lookup: CDR1 LNHDA, CDR2 SQIVND (reference sequence). CDR3 length equals 15 residues. V lost 3 bases and J lost 4, with 12 bases in between. The CDR3 region is CASSITQGLNEKLFF. As DNA, the CDR3 is TGTGCCAGTAGTATCACACAGGGCCTTAATGAAAAACTGTTTTTT.

The gene calls are TRBV6-6 and TRBJ2-3; 8 bases match TRBD2. Trimming at V came to 5 bases and at J to 0 bases, leaving 16 bases not matched to a gene. Germline V CDR1 and CDR2: MNHNY, SVGAGI (reference sequence). CDR3 length: 19 residues. The CDR3 DNA reads TGTGCCAGCAGTCCCAGGACGCGCGGGGGGACAAGAAGCACAGATACGCAGTATTTT. Protein: CASSPRTRGGTRSTDTQYF.

The gene calls are TRBV2 and TRBJ2-2; TRBD2 aligns across 8 bases. CDR1 is SNHLY and CDR2 is FYNNEI in the germline V gene. This CDR3 comprises 16 residues. Losses at the gene ends were 3 bases for V and 5 bases for J; bases not matched to a gene: 8. Here the CDR3 DNA reads TGTGCCAGCAGTGAGGAAAGCGGGAGAACAACCGGGGAGCTGTTTTTT. Its translation is CASSEESGRTTGELFF.

This chain joins TRBV6-5 and TRBJ1-1; the D gene is possibly TRBD1 (5 bases). The CDR3 totals 13 residues. Trimming stripped 7 bases from V and 1 base from J, with 10 bases between. Germline lookup yields CDR1 MNHEY and CDR2 SVGAGI. The CDR3 bases are TGTGCCAGCAAAGGACACTCGAACACTGAAGCTTTCTTT. Protein: CASKGHSNTEAFF.

In this sample, this clone turned up once. CDR3 nucleotides: TGTGCCAGCAGCTTATCACATAACACTGAAGCTTTCTTT. It translates to CASSLSHNTEAFF. This chain uses TRBV7-8 with TRBJ1-1; D gene uncertain. In germline, CDR1 is SGHVS, CDR2 FQNEAQ. The CDR3 is 13 residues long. V was pared by 2 bases and J by 2 bases, with 6 bases between.

The V gene is TRBV15, the J gene TRBJ1-1; no reliable D call. V lost 0 bases and J lost 7, with 12 bases in between. CDR3 length: 14 amino acids. CDR1 and CDR2 (germline): LNHNV, YYDKDF (reference sequence). The CDR3 sequence is CATSRDVQNYEAFF. In DNA form, the CDR3 reads TGTGCCACCAGCAGAGACGTTCAGAATTATGAAGCTTTCTTT.

CDR3 DNA sequence: TGTGCCAGCAGTGAAAATCTAGCGGGAGGGTCGCGAACCGGGGAGCTGTTTTTT. Protein product: CASSENLAGGSRTGELFF. The rearrangement joins TRBV6-1 to TRBJ2-2; 12 bases fit TRBD2. V shed 2 bases, J shed 5 bases, and the junction held 9 bases outside the gene matches. The CDR3 sequence is 18 residues long. The germline V gene has CDR1 MNHNS and CDR2 SASEGT.

The V and J genes are TRBV10-3 and TRBJ2-2; 15 bases map to TRBD2. This CDR3 region has 14 residues. The germline V gene has CDR1 ENHRY and CDR2 SYGVKD. With 10 bases clipped from V and 5 bases from J, the junction kept 2 bases outside the gene matches. CDR3 residues: CATGLAGGTGELFF. CDR3 nucleotides: TGTGCCACCGGACTAGCGGGAGGGACCGGGGAGCTGTTTTTT.

The rearrangement joins TRBV6-2 or TRBV6-3 to TRBJ2-5, with 11 nucleotides matching TRBD2. The germline V gene has CDR1 MNHEY and CDR2 SVGEGT. CDR3 length: 19 amino acids. Trimming took 7 bases from V and 4 from J; bases not matched to a gene: 20. The CDR3 region is CASTPGMLSLAGAGETQYF. CDR3 sequence (DNA): TGTGCCAGCACCCCAGGAATGCTGTCACTAGCGGGAGCAGGAGAGACCCAGTACTTC.

CDR3 protein: CASSQGARTGIGYTF. CDR3 DNA: TGTGCCAGCAGCCAGGGTGCGCGGACAGGGATCGGCTACACCTTC. This rearrangement joins TRBV3-1 (or the pseudogene TRBV3-2) to TRBJ1-2, with 8 bases lining up with TRBD1. Germline CDR1 and CDR2: LGHDT and YNNKEL (reference sequence). The V and J ends lost 3 bases and 8 bases, in that order; junction bases with no gene match: 11. This CDR3 spans 15 amino acids.

This clone appeared a single time. V gene TRBV30 combines with J gene TRBJ1-1; TRBD1 agrees at 7 bases. Unmatched junction bases numbered 11, after V lost 3 bases and J lost 10 bases. The CDR3 is 13 amino acids. Germline V gene sequence: CDR1 GTSNPN, CDR2 SVGIG (reference sequence). In DNA form, the CDR3 reads TGTGCCTGGAGCCCAAAAGGGGGCTTACGAGCTTTCTTT. Translating it yields CAWSPKGGLRAFF. The full variable domain, in which reference TRBV30 and TRBJ1-1 provide the parts outside the CDR3, is SQTIHQWPATLVQPVGSPLSLECTVEGTSNPNLYWYRQAAGRGLQLLFYSVGIGQISSEVPQNLSASRPQDRQFILSSKKLLLSDSGFYLCAWSPKGGLRAFFGQGTRLTVV.

The chain's CDR3 is CAISTTRNTQYF. CDR3 nucleotides: TGTGCCATCAGTACAACTAGGAATACGCAGTATTTT. The genes are TRBV10-3 and TRBJ2-3; D perhaps matches TRBD2 (5 bases). The CDR3 is made up of 12 amino acids. Germline V gene sequence: CDR1 ENHRY, CDR2 SYGVKD. Trimming left V 5 bases short and J 7 bases short, with 10 bases between.

The chain carries TRBV19 and TRBJ2-2; 8 bases are shared with TRBD2. Trimming cost V 5 bases and J 0 bases; bases outside gene matches: 5. In germline, CDR1 is LNHDA, CDR2 SQIVND (reference sequence). The CDR3 sequence is 16 residues long. The CDR3 spells CASSLYGGANTGELFF. CDR3 DNA: TGTGCCAGTAGTCTATACGGGGGGGCGAACACCGGGGAGCTGTTTTTT.

The chain links TRBV3-1 (or the pseudogene TRBV3-2) to TRBJ2-3; TRBD2 agrees at 8 bases. CDR1 and CDR2 from the germline V gene are LGHDT and YNNKEL (reference sequence). The CDR3 sequence is 17 residues long. J lost 2 bases, V lost 8 bases, and 15 bases had no gene match. The CDR3 loop is CASRKGGSGIYTDTQYF. The CDR3, as DNA: TGTGCCAGCCGAAAGGGGGGTAGCGGGATCTACACAGATACGCAGTATTTT.

In the case of this clone: An end of the junction does not agree with germline; a read error may underlie this. This chain links TRBV7-9 with TRBJ2-7; TRBD1 matches 8 bases. The CDR3 has 15 amino acids. Germline CDR1 is SEHNR and CDR2 is FQNEAQ (reference sequence). The CDR3 DNA reads as TGTGCCAGCAGCTTAGGGGGGACAGGCAGAACTACATCACACTTC. Encoded protein: CASSLGGTGRTTSHF.

The chain couples TRBV5-5 to TRBJ1-1; 7 nucleotides match TRBD1. Trimming cost V 1 base and J 4 bases; bases outside gene matches: 7. The germline CDR1 and CDR2 sequences are SGHKS and YYEKEE (reference sequence). The CDR3 sequence is 15 residues long. CDR3 in amino acids: CASSLSRGRFTEAFF. The CDR3, as DNA: TGTGCCAGCAGCTTGAGTAGGGGGCGATTCACTGAAGCTTTCTTT.

The chain employs TRBV19 and TRBJ1-5, with 7 bases aligning to TRBD1. Germline lookup yields CDR1 LNHDA and CDR2 SQIVND (reference sequence). The CDR3 loop spans 15 amino acids. V dropped 3 bases and J dropped 6; count of bases not matched to a gene: 8. For the CDR3, the DNA is TGTGCCAGTAGTATGGGGACAGTAACCCGTCAGCCCCAGCATTTT. Translating it yields CASSMGTVTRQPQHF.

The chain links TRBV2 to TRBJ1-2, with 7 bases matching TRBD1. The J segment lost 5 bases and the V segment lost 3 bases, leaving 6 bases of the junction unmatched. The CDR3 is made up of 14 amino acids. The germline gives CDR1 SNHLY, CDR2 FYNNEI. This chain's CDR3 is CASSEKQGTYGYTF. The CDR3 bases are TGTGCCAGCAGTGAGAAACAGGGGACTTATGGCTACACCTTC. Supplemented by reference TRBV2 and TRBJ1-2, the full variable domain reads EPEVTQTPSHQVTQMGQEVILRCVPISNHLYFYWYRQILGQKVEFLVSFYNNEISEKSEIFDDQFSVERPDGSNFTLKIRSTKLEDSAMYFCASSEKQGTYGYTFGSGTRLTVV.

CDR3 in amino acids: CATSTLAGFTDTQYF. The CDR3 DNA reads TGTGCCACCAGCACTTTAGCGGGGTTCACAGATACGCAGTATTTT. The chain joins TRBV15 to TRBJ2-3; TRBD2 aligns across 8 bases. This CDR3 is built from 15 residues. After removal of 4 bases from V and 2 bases from J, the junction contained 5 bases not matched to a gene. Germline CDR1 is LNHNV and CDR2 is YYDKDF (reference sequence). Full variable domain (rest looked up from reference TRBV15 and TRBJ2-3): DAMVIQNPRYQVTQFGKPVTLSCSQTLNHNVMYWYQQKSSQAPKLLFHYYDKDFNNEADTPDNFQSRRPNTSFCFLDIRSPGLGDTAMYLCATSTLAGFTDTQYFGPGTRLTVL.

The chain combines TRBV30 with TRBJ2-7, with D uncertain. The germline V and J ends were trimmed by 2 bases and 1 base, with 6 bases remaining between them. The CDR3 is 12 residues long. Germline loops: CDR1 GTSNPN, CDR2 SVGIG (reference sequence). CDR3: CAWSRSSYEQYF. CDR3 in DNA: TGTGCCTGGAGTCGTTCGTCCTACGAGCAGTACTTC.

This sequence joins TRBV18 and TRBJ1-2; D remains ambiguous. V gave up 4 bases and J gave up 8 bases, with 14 bases separating them. From germline, CDR1 is KGHSH and CDR2 LQKENI. This CDR3 comprises 13 residues. The CDR3 nucleotides read TGTGCCAGCTCACTTGACGGGGTATACGGCTACACCTTC. Amino acid sequence: CASSLDGVYGYTF.